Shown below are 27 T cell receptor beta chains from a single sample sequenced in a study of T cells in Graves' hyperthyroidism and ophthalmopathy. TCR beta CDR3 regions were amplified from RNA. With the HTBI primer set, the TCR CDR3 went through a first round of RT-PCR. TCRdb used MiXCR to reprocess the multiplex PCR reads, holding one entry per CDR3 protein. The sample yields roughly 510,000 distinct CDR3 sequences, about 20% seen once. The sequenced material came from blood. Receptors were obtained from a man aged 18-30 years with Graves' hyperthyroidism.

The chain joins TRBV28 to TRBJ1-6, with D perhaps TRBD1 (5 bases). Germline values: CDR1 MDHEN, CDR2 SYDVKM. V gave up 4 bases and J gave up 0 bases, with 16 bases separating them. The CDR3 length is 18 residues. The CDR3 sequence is CASSSHYGGSSYNSPLHF. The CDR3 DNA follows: TGTGCCAGCAGTTCACATTACGGGGGTAGCTCCTATAATTCACCCCTCCACTTT.

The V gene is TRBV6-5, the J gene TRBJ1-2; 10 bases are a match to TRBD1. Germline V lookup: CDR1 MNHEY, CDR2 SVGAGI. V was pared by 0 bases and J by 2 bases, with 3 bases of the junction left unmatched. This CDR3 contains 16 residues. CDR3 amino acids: CASSYSRTGGNYGYTF. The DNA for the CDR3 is TGTGCCAGCAGTTACTCTAGGACAGGGGGAAACTATGGCTACACCTTC.

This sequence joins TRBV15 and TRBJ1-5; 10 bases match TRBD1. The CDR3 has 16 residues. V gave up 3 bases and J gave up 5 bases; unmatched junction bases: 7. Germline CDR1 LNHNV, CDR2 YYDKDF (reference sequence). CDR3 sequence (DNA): TGTGCCACCAGCAGGTCGGACAGGGGGGAAGATCAGCCCCAGCATTTT. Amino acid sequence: CATSRSDRGEDQPQHF.

The CDR3 DNA sequence: TGTGCCAGCAGTTACCCCGGTAGAGGCAATCAGCCCCAGCATTTT. Translating gives CASSYPGRGNQPQHF. The chain is built from TRBV6-2 or TRBV6-3 and TRBJ1-5; D remains ambiguous. V dropped 2 bases and J dropped 2 bases, with 10 bases sitting between them. Looked up from germline, CDR1 is MNHEY and CDR2 is SVGEGT. This CDR3 has 15 amino acids.

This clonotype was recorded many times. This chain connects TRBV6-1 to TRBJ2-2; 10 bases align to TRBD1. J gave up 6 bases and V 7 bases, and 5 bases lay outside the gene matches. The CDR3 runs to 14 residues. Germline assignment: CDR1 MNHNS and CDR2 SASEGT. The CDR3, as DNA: TGTGCCAGCACAAGGACAGGGGGTGCCGGGGAGCTGTTTTTT. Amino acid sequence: CASTRTGGAGELFF.

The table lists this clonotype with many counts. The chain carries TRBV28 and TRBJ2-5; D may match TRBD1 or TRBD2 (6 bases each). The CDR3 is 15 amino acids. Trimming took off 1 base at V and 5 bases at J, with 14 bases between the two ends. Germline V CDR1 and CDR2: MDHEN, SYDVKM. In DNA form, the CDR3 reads TGTGCCAGCAGTTTATACACCGAGGGGGGTGAGACCCAGTACTTC. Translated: CASSLYTEGGETQYF.

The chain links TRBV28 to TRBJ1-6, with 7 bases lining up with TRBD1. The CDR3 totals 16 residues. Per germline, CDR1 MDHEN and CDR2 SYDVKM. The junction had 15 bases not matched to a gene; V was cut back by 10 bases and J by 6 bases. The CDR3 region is CATRTGGDPINSPLHF. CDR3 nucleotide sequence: TGTGCCACCAGGACAGGAGGTGACCCGATTAATTCACCCCTCCACTTT. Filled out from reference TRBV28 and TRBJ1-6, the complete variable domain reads DVKVTQSSRYLVKRTGEKVFLECVQDMDHENMFWYRQDPGLGLRLIYFSYDVKMKEKGDIPEGYSVSREKKERFSLILESASTNQTSMYLCATRTGGDPINSPLHFGNGTRLTVT.

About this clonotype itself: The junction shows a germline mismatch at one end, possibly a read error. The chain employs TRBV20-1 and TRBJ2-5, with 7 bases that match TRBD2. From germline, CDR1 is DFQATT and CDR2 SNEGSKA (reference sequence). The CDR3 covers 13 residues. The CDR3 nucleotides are TGCAGTGCAAGAGCTAGCGGTCAAGAGACCCAGTACTTC. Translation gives CSARASGQETQYF.

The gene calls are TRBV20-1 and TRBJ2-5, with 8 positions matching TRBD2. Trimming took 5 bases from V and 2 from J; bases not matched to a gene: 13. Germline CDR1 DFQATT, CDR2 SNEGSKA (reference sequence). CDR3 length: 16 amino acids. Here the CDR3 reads CSAQSPQRGYQETQYF. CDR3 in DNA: TGCAGTGCTCAGAGCCCCCAGCGGGGGTATCAAGAGACCCAGTACTTC.

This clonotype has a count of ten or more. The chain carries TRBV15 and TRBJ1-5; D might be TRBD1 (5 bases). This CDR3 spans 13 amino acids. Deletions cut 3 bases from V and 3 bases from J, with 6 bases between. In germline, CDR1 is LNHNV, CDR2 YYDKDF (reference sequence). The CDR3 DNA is TGTGCCACCAGCAGGGGGGACAATCAGCCCCAGCATTTT. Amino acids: CATSRGDNQPQHF.

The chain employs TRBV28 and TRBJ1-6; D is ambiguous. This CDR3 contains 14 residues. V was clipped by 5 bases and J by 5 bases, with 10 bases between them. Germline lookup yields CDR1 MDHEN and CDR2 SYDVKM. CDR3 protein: CASSRRTNNSPLHF. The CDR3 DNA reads TGTGCCAGCAGTCGTCGCACCAATAATTCACCCCTCCACTTT.

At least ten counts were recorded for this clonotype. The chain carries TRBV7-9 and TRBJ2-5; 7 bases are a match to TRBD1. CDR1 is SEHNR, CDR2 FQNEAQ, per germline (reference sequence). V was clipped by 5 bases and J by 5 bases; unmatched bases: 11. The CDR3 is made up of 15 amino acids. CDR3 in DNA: TGTGCCAGCAGCGGACCGGGACAGAAGGGGGAGACCCAGTACTTC. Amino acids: CASSGPGQKGETQYF.

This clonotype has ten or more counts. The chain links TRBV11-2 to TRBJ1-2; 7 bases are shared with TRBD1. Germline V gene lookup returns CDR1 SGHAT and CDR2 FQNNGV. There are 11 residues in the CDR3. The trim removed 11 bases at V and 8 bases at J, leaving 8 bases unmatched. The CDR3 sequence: CAGQGDIGYTF. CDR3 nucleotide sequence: TGTGCCGGTCAGGGGGATATAGGCTACACCTTC.

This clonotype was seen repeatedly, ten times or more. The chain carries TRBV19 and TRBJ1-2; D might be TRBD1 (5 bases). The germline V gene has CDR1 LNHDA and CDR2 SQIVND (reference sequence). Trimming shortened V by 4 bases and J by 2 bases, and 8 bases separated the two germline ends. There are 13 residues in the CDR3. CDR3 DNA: TGTGCCAGTAGTAGGGGGACGAACTATGGCTACACCTTC. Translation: CASSRGTNYGYTF.

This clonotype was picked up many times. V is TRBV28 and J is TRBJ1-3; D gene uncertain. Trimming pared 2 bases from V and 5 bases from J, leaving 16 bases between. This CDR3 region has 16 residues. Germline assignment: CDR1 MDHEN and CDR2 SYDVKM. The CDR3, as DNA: TGTGCCAGCAGTTTAGGTCGCCCCAGAGGGAGAAACACCATATATTTT. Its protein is CASSLGRPRGRNTIYF.

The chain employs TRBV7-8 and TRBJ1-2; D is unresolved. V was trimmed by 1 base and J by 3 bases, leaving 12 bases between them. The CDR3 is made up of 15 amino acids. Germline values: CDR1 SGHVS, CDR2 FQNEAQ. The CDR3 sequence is CASSLEYSADYGYTF. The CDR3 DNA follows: TGTGCCAGCAGCTTAGAGTACTCAGCCGACTATGGCTACACCTTC.

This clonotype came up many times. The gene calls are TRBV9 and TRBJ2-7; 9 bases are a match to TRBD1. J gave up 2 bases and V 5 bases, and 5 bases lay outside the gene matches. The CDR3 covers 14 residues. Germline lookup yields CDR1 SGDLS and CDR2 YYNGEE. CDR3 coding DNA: TGTGCCAGCAGTGTCGGACAGGGGCCCTACGAGCAGTACTTC. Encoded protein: CASSVGQGPYEQYF. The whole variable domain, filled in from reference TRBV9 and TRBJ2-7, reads DSGVTQTPKHLITATGQRVTLRCSPRSGDLSVYWYQQSLDQGLQFLIQYYNGEERAKGNILERFSAQQFPDLHSELNLSSLELGDSALYFCASSVGQGPYEQYFGPGTRLTVT.

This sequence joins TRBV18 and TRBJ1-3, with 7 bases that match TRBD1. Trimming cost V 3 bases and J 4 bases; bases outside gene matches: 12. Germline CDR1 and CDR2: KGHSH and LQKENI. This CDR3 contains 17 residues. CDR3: CASSPRQGDFAGNTIYF. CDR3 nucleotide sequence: TGTGCCAGCTCACCTCGCCAGGGGGACTTCGCCGGAAACACCATATATTTT.

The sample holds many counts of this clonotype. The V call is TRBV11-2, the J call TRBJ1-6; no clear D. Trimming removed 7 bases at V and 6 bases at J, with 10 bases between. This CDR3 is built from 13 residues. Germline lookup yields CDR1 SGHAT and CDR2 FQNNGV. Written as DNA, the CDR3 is TGTGCCAGCACCTACCTGAGTAATTCACCCCTCCACTTT. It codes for CASTYLSNSPLHF.

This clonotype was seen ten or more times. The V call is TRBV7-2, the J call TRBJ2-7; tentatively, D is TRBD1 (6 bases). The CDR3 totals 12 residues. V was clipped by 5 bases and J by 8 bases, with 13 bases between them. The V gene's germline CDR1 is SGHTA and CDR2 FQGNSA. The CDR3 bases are TGTGCCAGCAGCCAGGGGTGGTGGAAGCAGTACTTC. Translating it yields CASSQGWWKQYF.

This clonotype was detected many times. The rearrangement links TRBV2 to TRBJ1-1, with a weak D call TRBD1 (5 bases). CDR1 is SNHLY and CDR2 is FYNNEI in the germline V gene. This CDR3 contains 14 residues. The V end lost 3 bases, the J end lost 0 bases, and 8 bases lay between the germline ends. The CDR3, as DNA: TGTGCCAGCAGTGACGGGACCGTGAACACTGAAGCTTTCTTT. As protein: CASSDGTVNTEAFF. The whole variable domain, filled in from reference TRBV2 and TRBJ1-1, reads EPEVTQTPSHQVTQMGQEVILRCVPISNHLYFYWYRQILGQKVEFLVSFYNNEISEKSEIFDDQFSVERPDGSNFTLKIRSTKLEDSAMYFCASSDGTVNTEAFFGQGTRLTVV.

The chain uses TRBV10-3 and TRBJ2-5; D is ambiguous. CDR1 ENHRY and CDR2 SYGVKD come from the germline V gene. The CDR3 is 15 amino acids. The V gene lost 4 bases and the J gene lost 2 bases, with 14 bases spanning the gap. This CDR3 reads CAISVSVARQETQYF. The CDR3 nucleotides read TGTGCCATCAGTGTTAGTGTCGCACGTCAAGAGACCCAGTACTTC.

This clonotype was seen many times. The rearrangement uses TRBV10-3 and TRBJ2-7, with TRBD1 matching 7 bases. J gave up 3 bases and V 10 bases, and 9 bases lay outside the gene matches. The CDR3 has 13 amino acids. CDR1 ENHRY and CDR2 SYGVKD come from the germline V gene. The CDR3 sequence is CATSGTENYEQYF. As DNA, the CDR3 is TGTGCCACCTCCGGGACAGAGAACTACGAGCAGTACTTC.

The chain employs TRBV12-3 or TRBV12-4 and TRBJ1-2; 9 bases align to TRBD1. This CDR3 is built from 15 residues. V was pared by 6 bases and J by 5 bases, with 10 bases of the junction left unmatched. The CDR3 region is CASSPGTGMGYGYTF. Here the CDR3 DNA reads TGTGCCAGCAGCCCTGGGACAGGGATGGGATATGGCTACACCTTC.

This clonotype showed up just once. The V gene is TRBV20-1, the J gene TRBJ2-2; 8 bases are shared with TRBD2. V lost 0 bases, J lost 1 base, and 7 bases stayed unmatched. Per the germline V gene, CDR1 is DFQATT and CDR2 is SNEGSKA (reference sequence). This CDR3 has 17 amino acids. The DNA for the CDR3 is TGCAGTGCTAGAGATTTTCTTAGCGGGGAGAACACCGGGGAGCTGTTTTTT. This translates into CSARDFLSGENTGELFF.

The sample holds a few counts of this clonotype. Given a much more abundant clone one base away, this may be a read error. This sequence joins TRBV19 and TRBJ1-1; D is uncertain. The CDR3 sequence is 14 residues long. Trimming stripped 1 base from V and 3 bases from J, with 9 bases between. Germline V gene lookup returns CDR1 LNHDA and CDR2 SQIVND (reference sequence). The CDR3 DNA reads TGTGCCAGTAGTATAGGTAGTGGCTACACTGAAGCTTTCTTT. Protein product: CASSIGSGYTEAFF.

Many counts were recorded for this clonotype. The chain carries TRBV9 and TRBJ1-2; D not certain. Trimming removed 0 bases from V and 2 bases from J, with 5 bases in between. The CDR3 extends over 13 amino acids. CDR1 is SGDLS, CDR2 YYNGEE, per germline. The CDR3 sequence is CASSVAVNYGYTF. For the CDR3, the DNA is TGTGCCAGCAGCGTAGCCGTAAACTATGGCTACACCTTC. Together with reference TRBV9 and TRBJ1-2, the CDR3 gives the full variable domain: DSGVTQTPKHLITATGQRVTLRCSPRSGDLSVYWYQQSLDQGLQFLIQYYNGEERAKGNILERFSAQQFPDLHSELNLSSLELGDSALYFCASSVAVNYGYTFGSGTRLTVV.